One sample yielded the 10 T cell receptor beta chains listed below, sequenced in a study of CD8 T cells in ankylosing spondylitis. TCRdb independently ran MiXCR on the 5' RACE reads; one entry per CDR3 protein. The profile shows about 390,000 distinct CDR3 sequences, about 20% of them singletons. The study, taken as a whole, reports: A motif of fewer than ten highly homologous TCR beta variants was seen as apparently characteristic of ankylosing spondylitis blood.

No antigen has been assigned to these receptors. Material: blood, either unsorted or a sorted T cell fraction (not recorded which). The receptors stem from a male donor with ankylosing spondylitis.

CDR3 loop: CASSSPGRNQPQHF. In DNA, the CDR3 is TGTGCCAGCAGTTCCCCAGGGAGAAATCAGCCCCAGCATTTT. This sequence joins TRBV28 and TRBJ1-5; TRBD1 might be the D (5 bases). The V and J ends lost 4 bases and 4 bases respectively, with 11 bases between them. The CDR3 sequence is 14 residues long. Germline V gene lookup returns CDR1 MDHEN and CDR2 SYDVKM.

The chain links TRBV7-9 to TRBJ1-1; 8 bases are shared with TRBD1. In germline, CDR1 is SEHNR, CDR2 FQNEAQ (reference sequence). Trimming cost V 6 bases and J 5 bases; bases outside gene matches: 5. This CDR3 contains 13 residues. This CDR3 reads CASRPRTGTEAFF. Here the CDR3 DNA reads TGTGCCAGCAGACCACGGACAGGGACTGAAGCTTTCTTT.

This clonotype has ten or more counts. The chain uses TRBV3-1 and TRBJ1-1, with 7 nucleotides matching TRBD1. Germline CDR1 is LGHDT and CDR2 is YNNKEL (reference sequence). There are 14 residues in the CDR3. Germline trimming cut 4 bases from V and 5 bases from J; bases unmatched to any gene: 7. CDR3 in amino acids: CASSPPSGGTEAFF. The DNA of the CDR3 is TGTGCCAGCAGCCCACCCTCAGGGGGAACTGAAGCTTTCTTT. Full variable domain (outside the CDR3, taken from reference TRBV3-1 and TRBJ1-1): DTAVSQTPKYLVTQMGNDKSIKCEQNLGHDTMYWYKQDSKKFLKIMFSYNNKELIINETVPNRFSPKSPDKAHLNLHINSLELGDSAVYFCASSPPSGGTEAFFGQGTRLTVV.

This clonotype has just a few counts. This rearrangement joins TRBV7-2 to TRBJ2-5; 9 bases line up with TRBD1. The ends lost 5 bases at V and 4 bases at J; junction bases unmatched: 2. The CDR3 extends over 13 amino acids. Germline V gene data show CDR1 as SGHTA and CDR2 as FQGNSA. In DNA form, the CDR3 reads TGTGCCAGCAGCAGGGACAGGGTAGAGACCCAGTACTTC. This encodes CASSRDRVETQYF.

The CDR3 DNA is TGCAGTGCTAGTAGGTGGACAGGTGGTATCCCTGAAGCTTTCTTT. Its protein product is CSASRWTGGIPEAFF. The chain employs TRBV20-1 and TRBJ1-1; 7 bases match TRBD1. Germline V gives CDR1 DFQATT, CDR2 SNEGSKA (reference sequence). The CDR3 extends over 15 amino acids. With 3 bases clipped from V and 6 bases from J, the junction kept 13 bases outside the gene matches.

Many counts were recorded for this clonotype. The rearrangement links TRBV5-1 to TRBJ2-3; 10 bases align to TRBD2. With 2 bases clipped from V and 2 bases from J, the junction kept 2 bases outside the gene matches. This CDR3 is 15 amino acids long. Looked up from germline, CDR1 is SGHRS and CDR2 is YFSETQ. The CDR3 reads CASSLSGRVTDTQYF. The CDR3 bases are TGCGCCAGCAGCTTAAGCGGGAGGGTCACAGATACGCAGTATTTT.

This clonotype was recorded a few times. The J gene is TRBJ2-7, the V gene TRBV6-1; 13 bases map to TRBD2. In germline, CDR1 is MNHNS, CDR2 SASEGT. Losses at the gene ends were 3 bases for V and 3 bases for J; bases not matched to a gene: 8. The CDR3 loop spans 17 amino acids. The CDR3 here is CASSDGAGLAGLYEQYF. In DNA, the CDR3 is TGTGCCAGCAGTGACGGAGCGGGACTAGCGGGACTCTACGAGCAGTACTTC.

Remarks on this clonotype: One end of the junction does not line up with germline, which may come from a read error. The chain uses TRBV28 and TRBJ2-7; 7 bases agree with TRBD1. This CDR3 is 12 amino acids long. The germline V gene encodes CDR1 MDHEN and CDR2 SYDVKM. Here the CDR3 DNA reads TGTGCCAGCAGTGGCCACCCAACCCCGACAGGGTTC. Translation gives CASSGHPTPTGF.

V gene TRBV6-1 combines with J gene TRBJ1-1, with 7 bases lining up with TRBD1. Germline lookup yields CDR1 MNHNS and CDR2 SASEGT. With 2 bases clipped from V and 1 base from J, the junction kept 1 base outside the gene matches. The CDR3 runs to 14 residues. This chain's CDR3 is CASSERQGNTEAFF. As DNA, the CDR3 is TGTGCCAGCAGTGAACGACAGGGGAACACTGAAGCTTTCTTT.

The chain joins TRBV5-1 to TRBJ2-1; tentatively, D is TRBD2 (6 bases). V was clipped by 5 bases and J by 6 bases, with 18 bases between them. The length of the CDR3 is 15 residues. Germline V gene data show CDR1 as SGHRS and CDR2 as YFSETQ. CDR3 coding DNA: TGCGCCAGCAGACCAAACTTCGGGAGTCGCAATGAGCAGTTCTTC. The encoded protein is CASRPNFGSRNEQFF.